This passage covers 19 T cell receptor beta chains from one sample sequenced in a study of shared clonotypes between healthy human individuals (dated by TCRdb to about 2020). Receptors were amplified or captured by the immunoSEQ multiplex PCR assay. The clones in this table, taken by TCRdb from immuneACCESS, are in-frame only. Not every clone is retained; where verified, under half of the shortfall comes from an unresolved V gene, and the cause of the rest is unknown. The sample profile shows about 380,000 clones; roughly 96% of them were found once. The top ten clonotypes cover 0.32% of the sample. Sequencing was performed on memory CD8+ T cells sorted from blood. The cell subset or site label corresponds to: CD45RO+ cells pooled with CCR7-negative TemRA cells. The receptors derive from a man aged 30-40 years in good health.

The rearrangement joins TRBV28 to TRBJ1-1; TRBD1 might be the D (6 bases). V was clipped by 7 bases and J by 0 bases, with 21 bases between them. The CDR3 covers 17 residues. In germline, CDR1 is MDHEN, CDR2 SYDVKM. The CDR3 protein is CASTLPGRGTLNTEAFF. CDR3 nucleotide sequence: TGTGCCAGCACCCTCCCAGGGAGGGGGACCTTGAACACTGAAGCTTTCTTT.

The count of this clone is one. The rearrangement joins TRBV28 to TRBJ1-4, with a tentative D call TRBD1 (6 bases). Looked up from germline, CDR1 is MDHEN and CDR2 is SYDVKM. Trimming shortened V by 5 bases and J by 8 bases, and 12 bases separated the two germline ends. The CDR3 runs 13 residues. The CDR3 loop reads CASSLRGREKLFF. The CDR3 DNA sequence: TGTGCCAGCAGTCTCAGGGGTAGGGAAAAACTGTTTTTT. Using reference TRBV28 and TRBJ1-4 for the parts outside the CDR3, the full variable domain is DVKVTQSSRYLVKRTGEKVFLECVQDMDHENMFWYRQDPGLGLRLIYFSYDVKMKEKGDIPEGYSVSREKKERFSLILESASTNQTSMYLCASSLRGREKLFFGSGTQLSVL.

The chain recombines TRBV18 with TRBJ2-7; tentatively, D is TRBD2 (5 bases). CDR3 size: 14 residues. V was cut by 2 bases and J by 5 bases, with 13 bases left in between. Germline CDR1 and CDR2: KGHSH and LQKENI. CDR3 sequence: CASSPNSALDEQYF. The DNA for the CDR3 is TGTGCCAGCTCACCAAATAGCGCGCTGGACGAGCAGTACTTC.

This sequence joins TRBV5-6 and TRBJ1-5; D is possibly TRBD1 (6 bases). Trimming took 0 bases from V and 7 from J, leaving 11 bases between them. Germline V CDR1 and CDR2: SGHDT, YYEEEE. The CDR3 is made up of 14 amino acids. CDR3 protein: CASSLAGVGQPQHF. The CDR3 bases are TGTGCCAGCAGCTTGGCAGGGGTAGGGCAGCCCCAGCATTTT.

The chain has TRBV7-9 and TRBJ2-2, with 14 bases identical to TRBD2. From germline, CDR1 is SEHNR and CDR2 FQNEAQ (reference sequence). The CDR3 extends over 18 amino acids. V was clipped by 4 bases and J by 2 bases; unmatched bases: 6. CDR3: CASSSAGTSGSNTGELFF. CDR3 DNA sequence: TGTGCCAGCAGCTCCGCAGGGACTAGCGGGAGTAACACCGGGGAGCTGTTTTTT.

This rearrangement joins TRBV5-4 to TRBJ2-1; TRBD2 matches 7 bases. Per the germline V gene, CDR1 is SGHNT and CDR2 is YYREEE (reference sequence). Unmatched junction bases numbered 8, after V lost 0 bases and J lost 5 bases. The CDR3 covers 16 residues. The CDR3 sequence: CASSLGGNLADNEQFF. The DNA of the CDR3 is TGTGCCAGCAGCTTGGGGGGGAACCTAGCGGACAATGAGCAGTTCTTC.

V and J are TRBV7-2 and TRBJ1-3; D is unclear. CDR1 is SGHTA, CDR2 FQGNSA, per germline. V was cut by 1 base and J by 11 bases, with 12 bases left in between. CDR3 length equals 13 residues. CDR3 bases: TGTGCCAGCAGCTTAGACCCGGGTAGGGCCATATATTTT. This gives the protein CASSLDPGRAIYF.

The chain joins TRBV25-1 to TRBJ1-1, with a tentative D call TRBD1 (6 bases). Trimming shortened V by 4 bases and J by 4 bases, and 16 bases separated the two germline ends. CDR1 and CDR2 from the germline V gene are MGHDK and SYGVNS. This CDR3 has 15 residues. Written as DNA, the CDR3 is TGTGCCAGCAGTGGGCCAAGGGGGGGGAGCACTGAAGCTTTCTTT. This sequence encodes CASSGPRGGSTEAFF.

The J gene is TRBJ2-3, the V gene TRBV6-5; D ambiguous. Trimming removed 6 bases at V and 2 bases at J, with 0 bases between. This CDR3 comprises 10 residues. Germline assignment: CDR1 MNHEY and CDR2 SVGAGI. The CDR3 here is CASSTDTQYF. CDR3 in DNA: TGTGCCAGCAGCACAGATACGCAGTATTTT.

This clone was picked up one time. The DNA of the CDR3 is TGCGCCAGCAGAAAAAGGGGTCAGCCCCAGCATTTT. The encoded protein is CASRKRGQPQHF. V gene TRBV10-2 combines with J gene TRBJ1-5; perhaps TRBD1 as D (5 bases). This CDR3 has 12 amino acids. V was cut by 6 bases and J by 6 bases, with 9 bases left in between. Germline CDR1 reads WSHSY; CDR2 reads SAAADI.

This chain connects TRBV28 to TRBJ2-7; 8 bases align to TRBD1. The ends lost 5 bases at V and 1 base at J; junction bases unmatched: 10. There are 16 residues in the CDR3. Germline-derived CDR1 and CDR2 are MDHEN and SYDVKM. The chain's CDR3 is CASSVSWDRMSYEQYF. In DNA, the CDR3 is TGTGCCAGCAGTGTTTCATGGGACAGGATGTCCTACGAGCAGTACTTC.

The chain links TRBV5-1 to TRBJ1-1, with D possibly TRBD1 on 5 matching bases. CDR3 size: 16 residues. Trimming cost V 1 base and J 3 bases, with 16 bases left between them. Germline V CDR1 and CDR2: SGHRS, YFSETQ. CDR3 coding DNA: TGCGCCAGCAGCTTGAACCCAGGGTGGGGGGACACTGAAGCTTTCTTT. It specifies CASSLNPGWGDTEAFF.

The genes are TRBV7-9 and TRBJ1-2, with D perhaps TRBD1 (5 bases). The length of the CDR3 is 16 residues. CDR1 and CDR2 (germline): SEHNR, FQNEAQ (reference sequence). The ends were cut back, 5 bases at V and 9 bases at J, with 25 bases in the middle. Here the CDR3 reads CASSQWGRITQMSYTF. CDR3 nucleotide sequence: TGTGCCAGCAGCCAATGGGGCAGGATCACCCAAATGAGCTACACCTTC.

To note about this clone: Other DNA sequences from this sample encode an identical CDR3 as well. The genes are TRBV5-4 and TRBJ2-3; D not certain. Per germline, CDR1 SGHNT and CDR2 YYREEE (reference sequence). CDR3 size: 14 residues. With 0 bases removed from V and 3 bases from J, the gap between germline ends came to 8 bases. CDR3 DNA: TGTGCCAGCAGCTTGGTGGCTAGTACAGATACGCAGTATTTT. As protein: CASSLVASTDTQYF.

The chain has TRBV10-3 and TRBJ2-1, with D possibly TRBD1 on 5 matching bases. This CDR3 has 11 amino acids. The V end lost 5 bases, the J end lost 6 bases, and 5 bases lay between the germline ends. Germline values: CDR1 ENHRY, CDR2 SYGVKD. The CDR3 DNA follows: TGTGCCATCAGTACAGGCAATGAGCAGTTCTTC. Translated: CAISTGNEQFF.

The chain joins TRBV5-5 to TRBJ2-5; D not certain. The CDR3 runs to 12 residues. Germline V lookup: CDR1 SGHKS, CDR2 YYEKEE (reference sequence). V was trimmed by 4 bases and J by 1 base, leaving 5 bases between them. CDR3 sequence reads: CASSESQETQYF. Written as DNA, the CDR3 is TGTGCCAGCAGCGAGAGCCAAGAGACCCAGTACTTC.

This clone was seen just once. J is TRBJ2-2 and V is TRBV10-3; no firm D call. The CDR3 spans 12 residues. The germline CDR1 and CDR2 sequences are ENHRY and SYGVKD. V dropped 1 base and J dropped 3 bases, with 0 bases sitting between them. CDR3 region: CAISEYTGELFF. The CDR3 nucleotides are TGTGCCATCAGTGAGTACACCGGGGAGCTGTTTTTT.

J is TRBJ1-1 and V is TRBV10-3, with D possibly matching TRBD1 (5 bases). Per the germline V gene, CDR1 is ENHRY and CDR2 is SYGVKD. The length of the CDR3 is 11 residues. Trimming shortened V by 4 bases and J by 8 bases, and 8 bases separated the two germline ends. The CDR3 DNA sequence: TGTGCCATCAGTGGCAGGGTCGAAGCTTTCTTT. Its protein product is CAISGRVEAFF.

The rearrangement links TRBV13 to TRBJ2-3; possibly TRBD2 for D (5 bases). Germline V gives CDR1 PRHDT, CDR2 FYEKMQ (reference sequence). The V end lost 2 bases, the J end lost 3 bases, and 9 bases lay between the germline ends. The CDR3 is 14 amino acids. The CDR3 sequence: CASSLMWETDTQYF. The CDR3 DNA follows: TGTGCCAGCAGCTTAATGTGGGAGACAGATACGCAGTATTTT. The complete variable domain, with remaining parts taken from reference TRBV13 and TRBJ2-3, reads AAGVIQSPRHLIKEKRETATLKCYPIPRHDTVYWYQQGPGQDPQFLISFYEKMQSDKGSIPDRFSAQQFSDYHSELNMSSLELGDSALYFCASSLMWETDTQYFGPGTRLTVL.